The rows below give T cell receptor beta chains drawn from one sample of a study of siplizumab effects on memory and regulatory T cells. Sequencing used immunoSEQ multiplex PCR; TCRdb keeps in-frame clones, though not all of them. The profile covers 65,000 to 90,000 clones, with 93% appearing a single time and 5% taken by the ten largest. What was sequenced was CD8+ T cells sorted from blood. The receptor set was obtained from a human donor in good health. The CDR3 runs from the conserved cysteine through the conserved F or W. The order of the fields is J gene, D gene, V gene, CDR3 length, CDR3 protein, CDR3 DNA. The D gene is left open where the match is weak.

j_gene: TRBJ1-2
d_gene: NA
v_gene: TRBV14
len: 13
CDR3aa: CASSQEGYYGYTF
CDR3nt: TGTGCCAGCAGCCAAGAAGGGTACTATGGCTACACCTTC

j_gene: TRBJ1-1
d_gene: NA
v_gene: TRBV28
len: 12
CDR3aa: CASSQGGVEAFF
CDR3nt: TGTGCCAGCAGCCAGGGCGGGGTAGAAGCTTTCTTT

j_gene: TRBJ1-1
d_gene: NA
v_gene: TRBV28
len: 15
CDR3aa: CASSGGNSYNTEAFF
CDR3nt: TGTGCCAGCAGCGGCGGGAACAGTTACAACACTGAAGCTTTCTTT

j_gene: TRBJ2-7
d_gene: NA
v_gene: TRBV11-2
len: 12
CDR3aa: CASSLGALEQYF
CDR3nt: TGTGCCAGCAGCTTGGGTGCGCTCGAGCAGTACTTC

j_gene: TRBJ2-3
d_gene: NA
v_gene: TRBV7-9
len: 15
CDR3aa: CASSPSRDVTDTQYF
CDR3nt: TGTGCCAGCAGCCCGTCCCGGGACGTCACAGATACGCAGTATTTT

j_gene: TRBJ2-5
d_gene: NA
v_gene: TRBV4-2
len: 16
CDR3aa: CASSQSSGVPSETQYF
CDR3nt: TGTGCCAGCAGCCAAAGTTCGGGGGTACCGTCTGAGACCCAGTACTTC

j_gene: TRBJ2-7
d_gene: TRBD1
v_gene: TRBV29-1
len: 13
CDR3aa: CSVGQGASYEQYF
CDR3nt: TGCAGCGTGGGACAGGGGGCCTCCTACGAGCAGTACTTC

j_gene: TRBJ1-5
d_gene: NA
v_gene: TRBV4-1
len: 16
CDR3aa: CASSQEGAYSNQPQHF
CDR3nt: TGCGCCAGCAGCCAAGAAGGGGCTTATAGCAATCAGCCCCAGCATTTT

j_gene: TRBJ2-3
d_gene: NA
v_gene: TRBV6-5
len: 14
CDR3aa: CASSSTTPTDTQYF
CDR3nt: TGTGCCAGCAGTTCGACGACCCCCACAGATACGCAGTATTTT

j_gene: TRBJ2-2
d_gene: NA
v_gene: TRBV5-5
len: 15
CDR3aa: CASSPAGLNTGELFF
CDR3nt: TGTGCCAGCAGCCCGGCAGGGTTGAACACCGGGGAGCTGTTTTTT

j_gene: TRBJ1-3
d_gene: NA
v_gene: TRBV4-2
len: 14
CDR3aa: CASSHPEGVDTIYF
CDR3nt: TGTGCCAGCAGCCACCCTGAAGGGGTGGACACCATATATTTT

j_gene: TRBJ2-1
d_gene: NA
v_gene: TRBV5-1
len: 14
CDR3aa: CASSPERSYNEQFF
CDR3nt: TGCGCCAGCAGCCCCGAACGCTCCTACAATGAGCAGTTCTTC

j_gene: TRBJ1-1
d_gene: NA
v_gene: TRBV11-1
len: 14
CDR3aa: CASSLVSGNTEAFF
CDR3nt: TGTGCCAGCAGCTTAGTGTCAGGGAACACTGAAGCTTTCTTT

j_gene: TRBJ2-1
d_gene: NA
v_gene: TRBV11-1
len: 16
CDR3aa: CASSLGGAGAYNEQFF
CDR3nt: TGTGCCAGCAGCTTAGGTGGGGCAGGGGCCTACAATGAGCAGTTCTTC